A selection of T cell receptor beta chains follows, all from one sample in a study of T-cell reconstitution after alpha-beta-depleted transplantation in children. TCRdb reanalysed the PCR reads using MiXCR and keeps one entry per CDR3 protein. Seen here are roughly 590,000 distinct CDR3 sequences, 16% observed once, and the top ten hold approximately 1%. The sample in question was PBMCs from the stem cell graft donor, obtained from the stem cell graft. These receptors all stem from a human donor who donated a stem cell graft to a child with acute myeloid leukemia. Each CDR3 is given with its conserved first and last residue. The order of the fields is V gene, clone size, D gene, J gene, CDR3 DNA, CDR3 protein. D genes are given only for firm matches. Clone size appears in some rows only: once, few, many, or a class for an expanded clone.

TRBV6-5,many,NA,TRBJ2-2,TGTGCCAGCAGTTATGTCACCGGGGAGCTGTTTTTT,CASSYVTGELFF
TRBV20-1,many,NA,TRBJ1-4,TGCAGTCCAAGCAGGCCAGGACAAAAACTGTTTTTT,CSPSRPGQKLFF
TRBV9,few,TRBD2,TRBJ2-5,TGTGCCAGCAGCGGATCACTAGCGGGGACAGAGACCCAGTACTTC,CASSGSLAGTETQYF
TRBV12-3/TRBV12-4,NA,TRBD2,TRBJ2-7,TGTGCCAGCAGTTTTAGTACTAGCGGGGGGGCCTACGAGCAGTACTTC,CASSFSTSGGAYEQYF
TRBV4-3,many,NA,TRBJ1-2,TGCGCCAGCAGCCAGGACAGCGTAGCTAACTATGGCTACACCTTC,CASSQDSVANYGYTF
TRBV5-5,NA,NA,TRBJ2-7,TGTGCCAGCAGCTTGGAGCCGGACACCTACGAGCAGTACTTC,CASSLEPDTYEQYF
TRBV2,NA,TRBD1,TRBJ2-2,TGTGCCCTCAGTCCTACTACAGGGGTTGGGCCTCGGGACACCGGGGAGCTGTTTTTT,CALSPTTGVGPRDTGELFF
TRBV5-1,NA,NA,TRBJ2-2,TGCGCCAGCAGCTTGGGCTCCCCAGCGACAGATCTCACCGGGGAGCTGTTTTTT,CASSLGSPATDLTGELFF
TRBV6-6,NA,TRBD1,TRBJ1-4,TGTGCCACCTTCCGGGACAGGGATGAAAAACTGTTTTTT,CATFRDRDEKLFF
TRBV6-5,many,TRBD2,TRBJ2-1,TGTGCCAGCAGTTTGACTAGCGGGGGGCCCTACAATGAGCAGTTCTTC,CASSLTSGGPYNEQFF
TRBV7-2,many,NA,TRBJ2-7,TGTGCCAGCAGCTTAGCGATGCAGGGGGGCTACGAGCAGTACTTC,CASSLAMQGGYEQYF
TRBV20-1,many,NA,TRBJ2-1,TGCAGTGCTAGTCTAGGAGACTCCTACAATGAGCAGTTCTTC,CSASLGDSYNEQFF
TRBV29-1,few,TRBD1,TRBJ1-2,TGCAGCGTCGGGACAGGGGGCTACACCTTC,CSVGTGGYTF
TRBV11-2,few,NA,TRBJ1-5,TGTGCCAGCAGCTTATGGGGGAGACACTCGGGCAGCAATCAGCCCCAGCATTTT,CASSLWGRHSGSNQPQHF
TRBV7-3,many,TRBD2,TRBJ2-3,TGTGCCAGCAGCTCTAGCGGGGGGTACACAGATACGCAGTATTTT,CASSSSGGYTDTQYF
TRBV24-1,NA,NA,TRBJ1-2,TGTGCCACTTCGAGAGGGCGGGACGATGGCTATGGCTACACCTTC,CATSRGRDDGYGYTF
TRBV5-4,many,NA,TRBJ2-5,TGTGCCAGCAGCCTCATCGGCAGGGCGGATCAAGAGACCCAGTACTTC,CASSLIGRADQETQYF
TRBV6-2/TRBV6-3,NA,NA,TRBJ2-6,TGTGCCAGCAACTCGGGCGGGTACCCCTCTGGGGCCAACGTCCTGACTTTC,CASNSGGYPSGANVLTF
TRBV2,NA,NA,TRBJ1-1,TGTGCCAGCATTGCGGTGGGGGAGGGCACTGAAGCTTTCTTT,CASIAVGEGTEAFF
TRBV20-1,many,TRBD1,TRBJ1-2,TGCAGTGCTAGAGATCAGGGGGCGGATAACTATGGCTACACCTTC,CSARDQGADNYGYTF
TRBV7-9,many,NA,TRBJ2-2,TGTGCCAGCAGCTTCCCCCTGAACACCGGGGAGCTGTTTTTT,CASSFPLNTGELFF
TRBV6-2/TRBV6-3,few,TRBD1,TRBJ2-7,TGTGCCAGCAGCTCACAGGACAGGGGCTATTACGAGCAGTACTTC,CASSSQDRGYYEQYF
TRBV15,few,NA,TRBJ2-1,TGTGCCACCAGCAGAGGATTACAGAGCTCCTACAATGAGCAGTTCTTC,CATSRGLQSSYNEQFF
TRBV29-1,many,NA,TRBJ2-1,TGCAGCGGGGGGGAGCCAAATGAGCAGTTCTTC,CSGGEPNEQFF
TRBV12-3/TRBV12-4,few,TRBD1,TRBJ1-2,TGTGCCAGCAGTATTATTGGCCAGGGGGCAGGGGGCTACACCTTC,CASSIIGQGAGGYTF
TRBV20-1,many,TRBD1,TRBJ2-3,TGCAGTGCTAGAGATTCGCCACAGGGGGCAGATACGCAGTATTTT,CSARDSPQGADTQYF
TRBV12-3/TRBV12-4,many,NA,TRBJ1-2,TGTGCCAGCGCGGGAGGGGACCACACCTTC,CASAGGDHTF
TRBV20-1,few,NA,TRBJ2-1,TGCAGTGCGGGGAAGACAGATGAGCAGTTCTTC,CSAGKTDEQFF
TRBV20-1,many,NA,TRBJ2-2,TGCAGTGCTAACGGCGCCCCGAACACCGGGGAGCTGTTTTTT,CSANGAPNTGELFF
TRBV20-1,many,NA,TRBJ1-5,TGCAGTGCGGGTCGACAGTCATATAGCAATCAGCCCCAGCATTTT,CSAGRQSYSNQPQHF
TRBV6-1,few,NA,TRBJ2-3,TGTGCCAGCAGTCGAAATTACTCCACAGGGAGTCCTAGCACAGATACGCAGTATTTT,CASSRNYSTGSPSTDTQYF
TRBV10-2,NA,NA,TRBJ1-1,TGCGCCAGCATGGGGGAGACTGAAGCTTTCTTT,CASMGETEAFF
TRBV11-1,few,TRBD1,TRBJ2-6,TGTGCCAGCAGCTTGAGCCTCCCGGACAGGGTATCTGGGGCCAACGTCCTGACTTTC,CASSLSLPDRVSGANVLTF